Below, 3 T cell receptor beta chains from the same sample are listed, as sequenced in a study of cytomegalovirus exposure and HLA in healthy donors. Clones were read by immunoSEQ multiplex PCR, and TCRdb kept only the in-frame ones, dropping some. There are approximately 230,000 clones in the sample; about 90% occur only once, and about 11% lies in the top ten. The sequencing sample was made of PBMCs. The receptors derive from a man between 18 and 35 years old in good health and CMV-seropositive.

V is TRBV28 and J is TRBJ2-1, with 11 bases identical to TRBD2. This CDR3 contains 16 residues. The V gene's germline CDR1 is MDHEN and CDR2 SYDVKM. With V trimmed by 5 bases and J by 7 bases, 10 bases remained unmatched. In nucleotides, the CDR3 is TGTGCCAGCAGTCCCGGAACTAGCGGGAGTCTAAATGAGCAGTTCTTC. Translated, it gives CASSPGTSGSLNEQFF.

V gene TRBV15 combines with J gene TRBJ1-1; TRBD1 agrees at 7 bases. CDR1 is LNHNV and CDR2 is YYDKDF in the germline V gene (reference sequence). CDR3 length: 15 residues. The V gene end was trimmed by 3 bases and the J gene end by 9 bases; junction bases not matched to a gene: 13. The CDR3 protein is CATSSGTDHKRQAFF. The CDR3 DNA follows: TGTGCCACCAGCAGTGGGACAGATCATAAACGTCAAGCTTTCTTT.

The rearrangement uses TRBV18 and TRBJ2-3; the D gene could be TRBD1 or TRBD2 (5 bases each). Germline CDR1 and CDR2: KGHSH and LQKENI. V was clipped by 2 bases and J by 5 bases, with 17 bases between them. The CDR3 totals 16 residues. DNA of the CDR3: TGTGCCAGCTCACCAACGACCGGGACCTACGGAGATACGCAGTATTTT. Translating it yields CASSPTTGTYGDTQYF. Full variable domain (remainder filled in from reference TRBV18 and TRBJ2-3): NAGVMQNPRHLVRRRGQEARLRCSPMKGHSHVYWYRQLPEEGLKFMVYLQKENIIDESGMPKERFSAEFPKEGPSILRIQQVVRGDSAAYFCASSPTTGTYGDTQYFGPGTRLTVL.